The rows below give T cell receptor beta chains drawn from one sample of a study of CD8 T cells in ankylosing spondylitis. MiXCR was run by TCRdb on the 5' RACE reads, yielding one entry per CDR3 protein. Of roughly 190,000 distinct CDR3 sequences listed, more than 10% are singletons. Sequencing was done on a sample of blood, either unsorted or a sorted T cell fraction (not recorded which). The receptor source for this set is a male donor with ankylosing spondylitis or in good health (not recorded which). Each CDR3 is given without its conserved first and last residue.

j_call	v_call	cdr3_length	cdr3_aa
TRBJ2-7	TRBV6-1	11	ASSETGDYEQY
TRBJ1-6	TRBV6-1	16	ASTPSGKRSSYNSPLH
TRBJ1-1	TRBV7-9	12	ASSAYRGGTEAF
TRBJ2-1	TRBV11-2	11	ASSLVGTYEQF
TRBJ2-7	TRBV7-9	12	ASSLAVRGNEQY
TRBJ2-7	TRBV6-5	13	ASSYSVGASYEQY
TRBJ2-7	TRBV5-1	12	ASSFGLSSYEQY
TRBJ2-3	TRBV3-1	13	ATGDRGGDTDTQY
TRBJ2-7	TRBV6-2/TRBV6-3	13	ASSYRTSGLYEQY
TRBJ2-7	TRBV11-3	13	ASSFRGPPGDEQY
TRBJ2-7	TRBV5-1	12	ASSSSWLSYEQY
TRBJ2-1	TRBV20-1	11	SGLRASYNEQF
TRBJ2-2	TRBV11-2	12	ASSLISFTGELF
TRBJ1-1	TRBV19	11	ASSGGMNTEAF
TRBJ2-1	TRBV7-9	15	ASSLEGRPSRYNEQF
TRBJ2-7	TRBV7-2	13	ASSLPGQGVYEQY
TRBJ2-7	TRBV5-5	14	ASSLAYLTGAHEQY
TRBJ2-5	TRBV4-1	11	ASSQDSIETQY
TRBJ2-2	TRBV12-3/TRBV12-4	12	ASSLAGGAGELF
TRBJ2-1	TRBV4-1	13	ASSQVKTGWNEQF
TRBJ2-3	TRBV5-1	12	ASYPSASTDTQY
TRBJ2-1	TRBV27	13	ASSLGSSGNNEQF
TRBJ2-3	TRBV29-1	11	SPRDRSTDTQY
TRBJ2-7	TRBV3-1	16	ASSQAVWTSGSPYEQY
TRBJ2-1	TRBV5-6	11	ASSFGHVGEQF
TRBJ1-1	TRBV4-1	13	ASSQGDLTNTEAF
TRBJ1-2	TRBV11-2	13	ASSLGPAGNYGYT
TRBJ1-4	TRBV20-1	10	SSQGADEKLF
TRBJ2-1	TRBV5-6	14	ASSLSGRGAYNEQF
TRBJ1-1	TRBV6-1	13	ASWGQGILNTEAF
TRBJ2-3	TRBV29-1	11	SVDEGVLDTQY
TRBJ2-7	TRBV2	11	ASRGDSLYEQY
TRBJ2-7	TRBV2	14	ASSEAVGTGVYEQY
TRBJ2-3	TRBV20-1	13	SAREQGIGADTQY
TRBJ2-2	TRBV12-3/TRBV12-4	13	ASSLTGPITGELF
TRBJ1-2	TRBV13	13	ASGFHATGGNGYT
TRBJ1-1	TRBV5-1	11	ASSYGQGAEAF
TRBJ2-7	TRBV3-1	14	ASSEHKGAGPYEQY
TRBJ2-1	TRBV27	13	ASSLSAGGPNGQF
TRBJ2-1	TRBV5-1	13	ASSPGQGSGNEQF
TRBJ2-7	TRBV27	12	ASSFGTDLYEQY
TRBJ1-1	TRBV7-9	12	ASRGQGGDTEAF
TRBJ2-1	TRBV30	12	AWSVGATYNEQF
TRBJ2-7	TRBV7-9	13	ASSLGRYGRNEQY
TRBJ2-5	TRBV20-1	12	SARGPWGEETQY
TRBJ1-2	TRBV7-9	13	ASSPTGAEGYGYT
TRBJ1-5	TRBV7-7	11	ASSQGWGQPQH
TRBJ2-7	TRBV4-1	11	ASSELNSYEQY
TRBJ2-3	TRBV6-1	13	ASSEASGVPDTQY
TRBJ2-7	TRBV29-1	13	SVEDPGTEAYEQY
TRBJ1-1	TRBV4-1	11	ASSRSLDTEAF
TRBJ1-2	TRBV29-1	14	SVGSKREEWNYGYT
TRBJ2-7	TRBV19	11	ASSATGGSEQY
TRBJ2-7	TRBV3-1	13	ASSQDYRSLRGQY
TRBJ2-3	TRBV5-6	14	ASSPTGTSSTDTQY
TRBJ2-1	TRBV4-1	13	ASSQEGPGVDEQF